The rows below give T cell receptor beta chains drawn from one sample of a study of blood T cell repertoires in COVID-19. Clones were sequenced by immunoSEQ multiplex PCR, and TCRdb holds only the in-frame ones, with some missing. The sample contains 110,000 or so clones, about 76% of which appear only once. Sequencing was carried out using peripheral blood. The receptors stem from a man older than 75 with acute or convalescent COVID-19. Both conserved end residues are part of each CDR3. D genes are given only for firm matches. The listing skips clone size in some rows; elsewhere it reads once, few, many or a size class.

V	J	D	size	CDR3	DNA
TRBV2	TRBJ1-3	.	.	CASSLGGTTISSGNTIYF	TGTGCCAGCAGTTTGGGCGGGACGACGATTAGCTCTGGAAACACCATATATTTT
TRBV12-3/TRBV12-4	TRBJ2-1	.	.	CASSPDNYNEQFF	TGTGCCAGCAGCCCTGACAATTACAATGAGCAGTTCTTC
TRBV7-2	TRBJ1-2	.	.	CASSLEVAELYGYTF	TGTGCCAGCAGCTTAGAAGTAGCTGAACTCTATGGCTACACCTTC
TRBV6-1	TRBJ1-5	.	.	CASSESGQGSRQPQHF	TGTGCCAGCAGTGAATCGGGGCAGGGGAGCCGGCAGCCCCAGCATTTT
TRBV2	TRBJ1-2	.	.	CASSEQGPVYGYTF	TGTGCCAGCAGTGAGCAGGGCCCCGTCTATGGCTACACCTTC
TRBV28	TRBJ1-6	TRBD1	.	CASSLYLQGASPLHF	TGTGCCAGCAGTTTATATCTGCAGGGGGCTTCACCCCTCCACTTT
TRBV28	TRBJ2-3	TRBD2	once	CASSLSSGPLTSTDTQYF	TGTGCCAGCAGTCTGAGTAGCGGGCCCCTCACTAGCACAGATACGCAGTATTTT
TRBV24-1	TRBJ1-6	TRBD1	few	CATMGQGASSPLHSDF	TGTGCCACCATGGGACAGGGGGCTAGTTCACCCCTCCACTCTGACTTT
TRBV7-6	TRBJ2-1	TRBD2	.	CASSPPPGLAESSYNEQFF	TGTGCCAGCAGCCCGCCCCCCGGACTAGCGGAGAGCTCCTACAATGAGCAGTTCTTC
TRBV19	TRBJ2-1	.	.	CASSIVGRDEQFF	TGTGCCAGTAGTATAGTGGGCCGAGATGAGCAGTTCTTC
TRBV5-6	TRBJ2-3	.	.	CASSLAWSGTDTQYF	TGTGCCAGCAGCTTGGCCTGGTCAGGGACAGATACGCAGTATTTT
TRBV20-1	TRBJ2-7	TRBD2	.	CSASSAGVPSYEQYF	TGCAGTGCTAGTTCGGCGGGAGTTCCTTCCTACGAGCAGTACTTC
TRBV7-9	TRBJ2-7	.	.	CASRLGQGNEQYF	TGTGCCAGCAGGTTGGGGCAGGGGAACGAGCAGTACTTC
TRBV3-1/TRBV3-2	TRBJ2-7	.	.	CASSQDHERARYF	TGTGCCAGCAGCCAAGACCATGAGCGCGCTAGGTACTTC
TRBV28	TRBJ2-7	.	.	CAASTFSSYEQYF	TGTGCAGCATCTACGTTTTCCTCCTACGAGCAGTACTTC
TRBV12-5	TRBJ1-6	.	few	CASGSSYNSPLHF	TGTGCTAGTGGGAGCTCCTATAATTCACCCCTCCACTTT
TRBV28	TRBJ1-2	.	.	CASSFGGSPYGYTF	TGTGCCAGCAGTTTTGGAGGGAGCCCCTATGGCTACACCTTC
TRBV5-5	TRBJ1-1	.	.	CASSLVGLRNTEAFF	TGTGCCAGCAGCTTGGTTGGGCTTCGGAACACTGAAGCTTTCTTT
TRBV5-1	TRBJ2-3	TRBD1	.	CASRVRGQGPDTQYF	TGCGCCAGCAGGGTGCGGGGACAGGGGCCAGATACGCAGTATTTT
TRBV12-3/TRBV12-4	TRBJ1-4	.	.	CASSRNRVKLFF	TGTGCCAGCAGTAGAAACAGGGTCAAACTGTTTTTT
TRBV18	TRBJ2-6	.	few	CASSNQGLAGANVLTF	TGTGCCAGCTCAAATCAGGGGTTGGCTGGGGCCAACGTCCTGACTTTC
TRBV2	TRBJ2-5	.	few	CASSDGVGAQETQYF	TGTGCCAGCAGTGATGGTGTAGGGGCACAAGAGACCCAGTACTTC